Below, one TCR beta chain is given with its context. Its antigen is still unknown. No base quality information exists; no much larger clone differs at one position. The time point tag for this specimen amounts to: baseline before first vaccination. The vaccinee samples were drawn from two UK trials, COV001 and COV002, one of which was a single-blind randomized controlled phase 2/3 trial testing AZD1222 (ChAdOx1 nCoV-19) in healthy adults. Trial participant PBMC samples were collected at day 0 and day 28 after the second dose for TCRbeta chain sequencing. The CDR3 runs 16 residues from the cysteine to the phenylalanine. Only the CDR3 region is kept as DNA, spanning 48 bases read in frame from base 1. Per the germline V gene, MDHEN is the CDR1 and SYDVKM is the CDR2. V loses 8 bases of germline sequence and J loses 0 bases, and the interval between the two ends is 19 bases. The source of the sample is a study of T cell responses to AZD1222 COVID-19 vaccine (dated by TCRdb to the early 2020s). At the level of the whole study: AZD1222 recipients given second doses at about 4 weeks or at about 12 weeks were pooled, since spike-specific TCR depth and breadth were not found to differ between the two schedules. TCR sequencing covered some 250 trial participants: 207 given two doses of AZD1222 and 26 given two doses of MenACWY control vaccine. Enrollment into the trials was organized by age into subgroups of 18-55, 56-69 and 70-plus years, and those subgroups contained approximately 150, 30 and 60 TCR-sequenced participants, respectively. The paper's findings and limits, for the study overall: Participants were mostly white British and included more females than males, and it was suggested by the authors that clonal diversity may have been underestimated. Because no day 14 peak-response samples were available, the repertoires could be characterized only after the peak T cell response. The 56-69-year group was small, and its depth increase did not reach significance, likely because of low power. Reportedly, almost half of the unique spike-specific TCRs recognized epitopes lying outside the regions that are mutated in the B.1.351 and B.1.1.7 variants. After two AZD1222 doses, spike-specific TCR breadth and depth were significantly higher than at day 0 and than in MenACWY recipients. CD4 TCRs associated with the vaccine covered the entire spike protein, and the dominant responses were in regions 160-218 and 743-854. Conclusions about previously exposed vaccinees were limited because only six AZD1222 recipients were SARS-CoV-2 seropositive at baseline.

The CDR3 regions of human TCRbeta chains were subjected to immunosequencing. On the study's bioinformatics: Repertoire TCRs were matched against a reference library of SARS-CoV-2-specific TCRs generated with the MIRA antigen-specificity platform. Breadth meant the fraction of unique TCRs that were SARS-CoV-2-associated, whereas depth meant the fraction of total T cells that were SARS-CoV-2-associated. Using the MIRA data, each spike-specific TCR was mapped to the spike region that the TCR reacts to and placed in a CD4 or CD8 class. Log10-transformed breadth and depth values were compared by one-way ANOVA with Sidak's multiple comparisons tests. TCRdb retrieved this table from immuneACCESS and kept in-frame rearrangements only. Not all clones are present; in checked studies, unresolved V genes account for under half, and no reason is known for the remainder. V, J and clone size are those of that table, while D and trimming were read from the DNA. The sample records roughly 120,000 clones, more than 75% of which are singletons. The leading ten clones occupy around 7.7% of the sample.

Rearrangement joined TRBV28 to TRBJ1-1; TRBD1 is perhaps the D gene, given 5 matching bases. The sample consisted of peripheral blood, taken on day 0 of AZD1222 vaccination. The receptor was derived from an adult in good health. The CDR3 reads CASLPGGANMNTEAFF. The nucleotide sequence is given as TGTGCCAGCCTACCGGGGGGAGCAAACATGAACACTGAAGCTTTCTTT.